Presented here are 23 T cell receptor beta chains from one specimen sequenced in a study of T cells expressing NK-cell markers. No DNA is given; TCRdb re-called the 5' RACE reads and lists each CDR3 protein once. The sample table sets out 400,000 or so distinct CDR3 sequences. The sequenced material came from blood T cells: a sorted CD56 or NKG2C T cell subset, CD4+ or CD8+ T cells, or bulk PBMC T cells (not recorded which). These receptors were obtained from a woman aged 50 to 60 in good health.

The chain is built from TRBV29-1 and TRBJ1-1; TCRdb gives TRBD1 as the D gene, but with no DNA this cannot be confirmed. Germline-derived CDR1 and CDR2 are SQVTM and ANQGSEA. The CDR3 contains 13 residues. The CDR3 here is CSDHRGMNTEAFF.

The chain employs TRBV24-1 and TRBJ1-5; TCRdb indicates TRBD1, and absent DNA this call remains unverified. There are 17 residues in the CDR3. The V gene's germline CDR1 is KGHDR and CDR2 SFDVKD. The CDR3 spells CATSDGMTGGANQPQHF.

The chain is built from TRBV7-2 and TRBJ1-1; the TCRdb call, TRBD1, lacks DNA for checking. This CDR3 is built from 15 residues. The germline V gene has CDR1 SGHTA and CDR2 FQGNSA. Here the CDR3 reads CASSLTGGGWTEAFF.

The V gene is TRBV29-1, the J gene TRBJ1-2; TCRdb's D call, TRBD1, is unchecked because there is no DNA. There are 13 residues in the CDR3. Germline loops: CDR1 SQVTM, CDR2 ANQGSEA. The CDR3 here is CSAADRNNYGYTF.

This chain joins TRBV5-6 and TRBJ2-1; checking the TCRdb D call of TRBD2 is not possible without DNA. Per germline, CDR1 SGHDT and CDR2 YYEEEE. The CDR3 runs 15 residues. CDR3 region: CASLPPTRNYNEQFF.

The rearrangement links TRBV7-9 to TRBJ2-2; the TRBD2 assignment by TCRdb is unverifiable without DNA. CDR3 size: 13 residues. The germline CDR1 and CDR2 sequences are SEHNR and FQNEAQ (reference sequence). CDR3 sequence reads: CAGQREVTGELFF.

The chain couples TRBV30 to TRBJ2-7; TCRdb's D call of TRBD2 is untestable without DNA. Germline lookup yields CDR1 GTSNPN and CDR2 SVGIG (reference sequence). This CDR3 spans 15 amino acids. CDR3 loop: CAWSPDLSGTYEQYF. Complete variable domain (other parts from reference TRBV30 and TRBJ2-7): SQTIHQWPATLVQPVGSPLSLECTVEGTSNPNLYWYRQAAGRGLQLLFYSVGIGQISSEVPQNLSASRPQDRQFILSSKKLLLSDSGFYLCAWSPDLSGTYEQYFGPGTRLTVT.

The chain uses TRBV29-1 and TRBJ2-2; TCRdb gives TRBD1 as the D gene, but with no DNA this cannot be confirmed. Germline V gene sequence: CDR1 SQVTM, CDR2 ANQGSEA. This CDR3 is built from 13 residues. The chain's CDR3 is CSVERAGWRELFF.

The chain uses TRBV20-1 and TRBJ2-3; TCRdb proposes TRBD1, but this gene call is untestable without DNA. Germline V gene lookup returns CDR1 DFQATT and CDR2 SNEGSKA (reference sequence). The CDR3 has 14 amino acids. The CDR3 is CSARDVSGADTQYF.

The chain joins TRBV29-1 to TRBJ2-1; the TCRdb call, TRBD2, lacks DNA for checking. The CDR3 is 16 amino acids. CDR1 and CDR2 from the germline V gene are SQVTM and ANQGSEA. CDR3 loop: CSVGLRLAGGSNEQFF.

The chain carries TRBV5-4 and TRBJ1-6. This CDR3 is 12 amino acids long. CDR1 is SGHNT, CDR2 YYREEE, per germline (reference sequence). The CDR3 sequence: CASSRVESPLHF.

The genes are TRBV5-1 and TRBJ2-1; TCRdb selects TRBD1, and the lack of DNA leaves this call unchecked. The CDR3 is 18 amino acids. Germline CDR1 SGHRS, CDR2 YFSETQ. CDR3 amino acids: CASSPGIPTRDGYNEQFF.

V gene TRBV15 combines with J gene TRBJ2-5. This CDR3 is 13 amino acids long. Germline V gene lookup returns CDR1 LNHNV and CDR2 YYDKDF (reference sequence). The CDR3 protein is CATSRGPVRTQYF.

V and J are TRBV11-3 and TRBJ2-5; TCRdb calls TRBD1, which cannot be checked without DNA. From germline, CDR1 is SGHNT and CDR2 YENEEA. The CDR3 consists of 15 residues. CDR3: CASRYRDRKHETQYF.

The V call is TRBV15, the J call TRBJ2-6; without DNA, the TCRdb call of TRBD1 cannot be checked. The germline gives CDR1 LNHNV, CDR2 YYDKDF (reference sequence). The length of the CDR3 is 18 residues. CDR3 residues: CATSRGQKFLSGANVLTF.

This chain's CDR3 is CASSLPLAAGNEQFF. The chain uses TRBV11-2 and TRBJ2-1. Germline V gives CDR1 SGHAT, CDR2 FQNNGV. The CDR3 totals 15 residues.

The chain uses TRBV5-6 and TRBJ2-3. The CDR3 spans 13 residues. Germline CDR1 is SGHDT and CDR2 is YYEEEE. The CDR3 loop reads CASSLGQADTQYF.

The chain links TRBV11-2 to TRBJ2-2; the D gene TCRdb calls, TRBD2, cannot be checked with no DNA. Germline CDR1 and CDR2: SGHAT and FQNNGV. The CDR3 loop spans 17 amino acids. Here the CDR3 reads CASSFPPSGSVNGELFF.

The V gene is TRBV18, the J gene TRBJ2-5; checking the TCRdb D call of TRBD2 is not possible without DNA. Per the germline V gene, CDR1 is KGHSH and CDR2 is LQKENI. The CDR3 length is 14 residues. CDR3 sequence reads: CASSPGSGTETQYF. The full variable domain, its missing parts supplied by reference TRBV18 and TRBJ2-5, is NAGVMQNPRHLVRRRGQEARLRCSPMKGHSHVYWYRQLPEEGLKFMVYLQKENIIDESGMPKERFSAEFPKEGPSILRIQQVVRGDSAAYFCASSPGSGTETQYFGPGTRLLVL.

This chain uses TRBV2 with TRBJ2-3. The CDR3 covers 14 residues. Germline V gene lookup returns CDR1 SNHLY and CDR2 FYNNEI. This chain's CDR3 is CASTKRLGTDTQYF.

The chain carries TRBV30 and TRBJ2-2. The CDR3 contains 14 residues. Germline V gene sequence: CDR1 GTSNPN, CDR2 SVGIG (reference sequence). This CDR3 is CAWKRSVLPGELFF.

The genes are TRBV29-1 and TRBJ2-5; TCRdb lists TRBD1, though no DNA is available to test this call. This CDR3 has 14 amino acids. Germline CDR1 and CDR2: SQVTM and ANQGSEA. The CDR3 spells CSALRTRAGETQYF.

The V and J genes are TRBV21-1 and TRBJ2-1; TCRdb names TRBD2, which stays unverified in the absence of DNA. TRBV21-1 is an annotated pseudogene. The CDR3 has 17 amino acids. CDR3: CASSKEVTSGGRGEQFF.